This T cell receptor beta chain is drawn from a study of cytomegalovirus exposure and HLA in healthy donors. Regarding the study as a whole: The listing of 150 or so TCR beta chains classed them as cytomegalovirus-associated.

The CDR3 is made up of 14 amino acids. Looked up from germline, CDR1 is MNHNS and CDR2 is SASEGT. With V trimmed by 1 base and J by 7 bases, 5 bases remained unmatched. This clone was picked up a small number of times. What it binds is unknown. The PCR employed 60 Vbeta primers together with 13 Jbeta primers. Assay: immunoSEQ multiplex PCR; the TCRdb copy retains only in-frame clones and omits some. In the table there are some 160,000 clones, roughly 80% of which are singletons. The chain is built from TRBV6-1 and TRBJ1-2, with 8 bases that match TRBD1. The sequence was obtained from a man aged 50-60 years in good health and CMV-seropositive. The sample taken for sequencing was PBMCs. CDR3: CASSEDRGRSGYTF. Written as DNA, the CDR3 is TGTGCCAGCAGTGAAGACAGGGGGAGGAGTGGCTACACCTTC.